This T cell receptor beta chain was sequenced during a study of blood T cell repertoires in COVID-19 (TCRdb year 2020). About the full investigation: The collaborator samples originated in the United States, Italy and Spain and spanned the acute and convalescent phases of COVID-19. The material from the prospective study consisted of cDNA or gDNA derived from T cells, B-cell-depleted T cells, or PBMCs. Deeply sampled blood TCRbeta repertoires from subjects exposed to, actively infected with, or recovered from COVID-19 were included in the dataset. A freely available public database, intended as a resource for researchers studying the immune response to SARS-CoV-2, is where the repertoires were released. The samples were drawn from the first 160 participants of the ongoing ImmuneRACE study and from under 1,500 subjects provided by 6 global collaborators. Nearly every sample came with metadata listing a de-identified subject ID, COVID-19 status, age in years and sex. Where available, HLA class I and class II types were obtained from metadata supplied by the sample provider rather than from assay-based typing.

Enrolling through a virtual design, the prospective study's participants ranged in age from roughly 18 to 90 years and lived across approximately 25 United States geographic areas. Cohort assignment in the prospective study relied on participant-reported clinical history from a screening survey and a study questionnaire. Exposed participants had been in contact, within 2 weeks of entering the study, with a person who had a PCR-confirmed or clinician-diagnosed case of COVID-19. In the prospective study, mobile phlebotomists collected whole blood, serum and a nasopharyngeal or oropharyngeal swab from each participant. Additional blood draws and questionnaires over a 2-month period could optionally be provided by prospective study participants. Before DNA extraction, blood samples from the prospective study were shipped at room temperature or frozen. TCRbeta CDR3 regions were amplified from genomic DNA using the immunoSEQ Assay, a bias-controlled multiplex PCR. Processing in the source paper ran as follows. Nucleated cell counts per sample were estimated from amplification of reference gene primers within the assay. To quantify the absolute abundance of each unique TCRbeta CDR3 rearrangement, sequence reads were collapsed and filtered. For each sample, productive Simpson clonality was calculated as the square root of Simpson's diversity index across productive rearrangements. This is the immuneACCESS table as TCRdb keeps it, with only in-frame sequences that have V and J called. A part of the clones is gone; compared with another copy, unresolved V genes explain less than half, and the rest is unexplained. The V and J calls and clone size are taken from that table; D and trimming were inferred from the DNA. This sample lists 110,000 to 150,000 clones; about 84% were detected once. The ten largest clones add up to roughly 1.7% of the sample.

This clone was seen just once. This receptor's antigen is unknown. Within one base of it there is no much larger clone, and no base qualities were kept. Per the germline V gene, KGHDR is the CDR1 and SFDVKD is the CDR2. V is reduced by 4 bases and J by 6 bases, leaving a spacing of 24 bases between them. There are 18 amino acids in the CDR3, from cysteine to phenylalanine inclusive. Left in the record is the CDR3 DNA by itself, 54 bases read in frame from the first base. What the research found in general, with its limitations: The amount of clinical and demographic metadata varied by source and participant and was provided uncurated.

The sequenced sample consisted of PBMCs or T cells enriched from blood (not recorded which). Recombination joined TRBV24-1 with TRBJ2-1, with TRBD2 as a weak D call on 8 bases. The sequence derives from a woman younger than 35 who had been exposed to COVID-19. The bases are TGTGCCACCAGTGAACGTACAGGGGCAGCGGGAGAGGGCAATGAGCAGTTCTTC. This codes for CATSERTGAAGEGNEQFF.